A selection of T cell receptor beta chains follows, all from one sample in a study of cytomegalovirus exposure and HLA in healthy donors. Clones were sequenced by immunoSEQ multiplex PCR, and TCRdb holds only the in-frame ones, with some missing. The sample has around 150,000 clones; around 77% are singletons. Sequencing used PBMCs. These receptors all come from a young man in good health and CMV-seronegative. The CDR3 runs from the conserved cysteine through the conserved F or W. The D gene is left open where the match is weak. Clone sizes are given selectively: once, few, many, or a class where the clone is expanded.

- | - | TRBJ2-3 | TRBV30 | CAWSGGVGADTQYF | TGTGCCTGGAGTGGGGGAGTAGGAGCAGATACGCAGTATTTT
- | - | TRBJ2-1 | TRBV5-1 | CASSLDFLGEQFF | TGCGCCAGCAGCTTGGACTTTCTAGGTGAGCAGTTCTTC
few | TRBD2 | TRBJ2-3 | TRBV4-2 | CASSQDIAGGFRADTQYF | TGTGCCAGCAGCCAAGATATAGCGGGAGGGTTTAGGGCAGATACGCAGTATTTT
- | - | TRBJ2-5 | TRBV29-1 | CSVDSGLAETQYF | TGCAGCGTTGATTCGGGGCTAGCGGAGACCCAGTACTTC
- | TRBD1 | TRBJ1-4 | TRBV6-5 | CASSESGTAGKLFF | TGTGCCAGCAGTGAGTCCGGGACAGCGGGAAAACTGTTTTTT
- | - | TRBJ2-7 | TRBV6-6 | CASSYSPGERSYEQYF | TGTGCCAGCAGTTACTCCCCGGGCGAGCGGAGCTACGAGCAGTACTTC
- | - | TRBJ2-7 | TRBV19 | CASSIAPTGIGYEQYF | TGTGCCAGTAGTATAGCTCCTACAGGGATCGGTTACGAGCAGTACTTC
few | TRBD2 | TRBJ2-5 | TRBV11-2 | CASRGLAETQYF | TGTGCCAGCCGGGGACTAGCGGAGACCCAGTACTTC
once | TRBD1 | TRBJ2-7 | TRBV7-3 | CASSLGQGQTYEQYF | TGTGCCAGCAGCTTAGGGCAGGGACAGACCTACGAGCAGTACTTC
- | - | TRBJ2-4 | TRBV6-1 | CASSDLLDIQYF | TGTGCCAGCAGTGACCTCTTAGACATTCAGTACTTC
- | TRBD2 | TRBJ2-7 | TRBV18 | CASSFSREDRYEQYF | TGTGCCAGCTCCTTTAGTCGGGAGGATAGATACGAGCAGTACTTC
- | - | TRBJ2-1 | TRBV2 | CASSRDSPRDNEQFF | TGTGCCAGCAGTCGGGATAGCCCCCGCGACAATGAGCAGTTCTTC
- | - | TRBJ2-1 | TRBV27 | CASKTTNNEQFF | TGTGCCAGCAAAACAACTAACAATGAGCAGTTCTTC
- | TRBD2 | TRBJ2-7 | TRBV9 | CASSPQIGLAGGSYEQYF | TGTGCCAGCAGCCCTCAAATAGGACTAGCGGGAGGGTCCTACGAGCAGTACTTC
few | - | TRBJ1-2 | TRBV27 | CASRLGGGPLTF | TGTGCCAGCAGGCTGGGCGGGGGGCCGCTCACCTTC
medium-sized | TRBD2 | TRBJ2-7 | TRBV6-5 | CASSSGLAGIYEQYF | TGTGCCAGCAGCTCGGGACTAGCGGGAATCTACGAGCAGTACTTC
- | TRBD1 | TRBJ2-2 | TRBV28 | CASSQRTGKLFF | TGTGCCAGCAGCCAAAGGACAGGGAAGCTGTTTTTT
- | TRBD1 | TRBJ2-4 | TRBV7-9 | CASSLAYRGVKNIQYF | TGTGCCAGCAGCTTAGCGTACAGGGGGGTCAAAAACATTCAGTACTTC
- | - | TRBJ2-5 | TRBV11-2 | CASSLQRQETQYF | TGTGCCAGCAGCTTACAGCGGCAAGAGACCCAGTACTTC
- | TRBD2 | TRBJ2-3 | TRBV4-2 | CASSQLAGGTDTQYF | TGTGCCAGCAGCCAACTAGCGGGAGGCACAGATACGCAGTATTTT
- | TRBD1 | TRBJ2-7 | TRBV28 | CASSSVGTGTYEQYF | TGTGCCAGCAGTTCCGTAGGGACAGGGACCTACGAGCAGTACTTC
- | TRBD1 | TRBJ1-4 | TRBV5-1 | CASSTDDRGEKLFF | TGCGCCAGCAGCACGGACGACAGGGGAGAAAAACTGTTTTTT
- | TRBD2 | TRBJ2-7 | TRBV30 | CASGTSGSSYEQYF | TGTGCCTCCGGGACTAGCGGGAGCTCCTACGAGCAGTACTTC
- | TRBD2 | TRBJ2-1 | TRBV5-1 | CASSRTSGSRGQQFF | TGCGCCAGCAGCCGGACTAGCGGGAGTAGGGGACAGCAGTTCTTC
- | TRBD1 | TRBJ2-5 | TRBV5-1 | CASSLVKGAETQYF | TGCGCCAGCAGCTTGGTGAAGGGGGCAGAGACCCAGTACTTC
once | TRBD2 | TRBJ2-7 | TRBV6-5 | CASSEAGGLEQYF | TGTGCCAGCTCGGAAGCGGGAGGGCTCGAGCAGTACTTC
once | - | TRBJ2-1 | TRBV5-1 | CASSPLSQRPSSYNEQFF | TGCGCCAGCAGCCCGCTCTCCCAGCGGCCTAGCTCCTACAATGAGCAGTTCTTC
- | - | TRBJ2-7 | TRBV7-9 | CASSPGTDAAAGEQYF | TGTGCCAGCAGCCCCGGGACAGACGCCGCGGCGGGGGAGCAGTACTTC
- | - | TRBJ1-2 | TRBV5-6 | CASSPPDSVYGYTF | TGTGCCAGCAGTCCCCCGGACAGTGTTTATGGCTACACCTTC
- | TRBD2 | TRBJ2-7 | TRBV7-2 | CASSLVAGTYTYEQYF | TGTGCCAGCAGCTTAGTAGCGGGAACCTACACTTACGAGCAGTACTTC
- | TRBD1 | TRBJ2-7 | TRBV27 | CASSPSPGQPVKYF | TGTGCCAGCAGTCCCAGCCCGGGACAGCCAGTTAAGTACTTC
- | TRBD1 | TRBJ2-5 | TRBV6-6 | CASSPGGQGDETQYF | TGTGCCAGCAGCCCCGGCGGGCAGGGGGACGAGACCCAGTACTTC
- | TRBD1 | TRBJ2-7 | TRBV7-9 | CASSDRDRGGEQYF | TGTGCCAGCAGCGACCGGGACAGGGGTGGCGAGCAGTACTTC
once | - | TRBJ1-4 | TRBV28 | CASSPRSPLIEKLFF | TGTGCCAGCAGTCCGCGATCCCCACTAATTGAAAAACTGTTTTTT
few | - | TRBJ1-5 | TRBV7-2 | CASSLSGVYNQPQHF | TGTGCCAGCAGCTTGTCAGGGGTATACAATCAGCCCCAGCATTTT
once | - | TRBJ1-4 | TRBV30 | CAWRSGTGGKLFF | TGTGCCTGGAGGTCCGGGACTGGGGGGAAACTGTTTTTT
few | - | TRBJ2-1 | TRBV18 | CASSPNPENKFF | TGTGCCAGCTCACCAAATCCGGAGAATAAGTTCTTC